This T cell receptor beta chain originates from a study of shared clonotypes between healthy human individuals. Study-wide context: For every donor, three CD4 naive, three CD4 memory, two CD8 naive and one CD8 memory plates were used.

Comments on this clone: Its specificity is not known.

Every subset's genomic DNA went evenly onto several immunoSEQ plates. Produced via immunoSEQ multiplex PCR; TCRdb's table is partial and in-frame only. In the table there are 800,000 or so clones, roughly 96% of which are singletons. Germline CDR1 and CDR2: SGHTA and FQGTGA. Deletions cut 5 bases from V and 4 bases from J, with 22 bases between. The CDR3 is made up of 17 amino acids. Overall study results and limits: Shared clonotypes across all four donors exceeded non-shared ones in generation probability.

Naive CD8 cells comprised CD45RO-negative, CCR7-positively selected cells, excluding terminally differentiated effector memory CD45RA+ cells. V is TRBV7-3 and J is TRBJ2-3; possibly TRBD2 for D (6 bases). Sequenced material: naive CD8+ T cells sorted from blood. The clonotype originates from a man aged 25-40 years in good health. Here the CDR3 DNA reads TGTGCCAGCAGCGGAAAGGGCGGGCGGGGTCACGCAGATACGCAGTATTTT. Encoded protein: CASSGKGGRGHADTQYF.